This T cell receptor (beta chain) comes out of a study of blood T cells in healthy people across ages. The length of the CDR3 is 14 residues. V lost 5 bases and J 7 bases, leaving 14 bases between the germline ends. Looked up from germline, CDR1 is SEHNR and CDR2 is FQNEAQ (reference sequence). Primers used in a second PCR of roughly 7 to 12 cycles were a sample-barcoded 5' primer and a J-beta primer mix. TCRdb fed the 5' RACE reads into MiXCR, producing one record per CDR3 protein. The sample includes more than 450,000 distinct CDR3 sequences, about 25% of them seen just once. This clonotype was observed at least ten times. This sample also appeared in a second study, on T cells of mothers and their children. That publication notes: Clones that were microchimeric and persistent were not detected among T cells.

Sequencing was done on a sample of blood. The V call is TRBV7-9, the J call TRBJ1-4, with D possibly being TRBD1 (6 bases). The TCR comes from a boy aged 2 to 10 in good health. The CDR3 nucleotides read TGTGCCAGCAGCGGAGCCGGACAGTCTGAAAAACTGTTTTTT. Translation: CASSGAGQSEKLFF.